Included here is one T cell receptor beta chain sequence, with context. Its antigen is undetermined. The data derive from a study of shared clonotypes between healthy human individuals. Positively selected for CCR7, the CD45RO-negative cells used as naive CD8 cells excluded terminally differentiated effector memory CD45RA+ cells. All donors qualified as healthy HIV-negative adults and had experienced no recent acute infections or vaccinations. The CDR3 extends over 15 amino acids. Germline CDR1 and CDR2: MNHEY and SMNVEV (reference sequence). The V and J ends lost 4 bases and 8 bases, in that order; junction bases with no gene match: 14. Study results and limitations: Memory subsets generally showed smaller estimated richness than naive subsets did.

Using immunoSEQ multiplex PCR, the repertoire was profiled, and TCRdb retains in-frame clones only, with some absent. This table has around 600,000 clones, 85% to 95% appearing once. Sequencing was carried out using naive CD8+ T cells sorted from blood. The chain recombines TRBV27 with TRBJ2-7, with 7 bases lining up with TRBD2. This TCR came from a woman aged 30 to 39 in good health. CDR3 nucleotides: TGTGCCAGCAGTTCACCGGGACTAAGGGATACGAAGCAGTACTTC. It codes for CASSSPGLRDTKQYF.